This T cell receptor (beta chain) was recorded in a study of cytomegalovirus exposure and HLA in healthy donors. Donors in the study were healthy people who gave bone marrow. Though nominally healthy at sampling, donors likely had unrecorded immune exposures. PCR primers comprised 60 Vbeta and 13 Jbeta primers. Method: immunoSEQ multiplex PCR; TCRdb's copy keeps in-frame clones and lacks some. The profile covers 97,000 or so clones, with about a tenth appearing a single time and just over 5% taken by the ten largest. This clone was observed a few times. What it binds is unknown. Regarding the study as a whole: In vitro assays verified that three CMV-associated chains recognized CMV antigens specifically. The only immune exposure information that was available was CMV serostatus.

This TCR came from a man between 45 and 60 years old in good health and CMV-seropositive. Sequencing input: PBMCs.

CDR3 DNA: TGTGCCAGCAGTTGGACTAGCGGGAGGGCCTGGGAGCAGTACTTC. Translated, it gives CASSWTSGRAWEQYF. The J gene is TRBJ2-7, the V gene TRBV28, with 15 positions matching TRBD2. V lost 4 bases to trimming and J lost 7 bases; unmatched junction nucleotides: 5. Germline CDR1 MDHEN, CDR2 SYDVKM. This CDR3 comprises 15 residues.